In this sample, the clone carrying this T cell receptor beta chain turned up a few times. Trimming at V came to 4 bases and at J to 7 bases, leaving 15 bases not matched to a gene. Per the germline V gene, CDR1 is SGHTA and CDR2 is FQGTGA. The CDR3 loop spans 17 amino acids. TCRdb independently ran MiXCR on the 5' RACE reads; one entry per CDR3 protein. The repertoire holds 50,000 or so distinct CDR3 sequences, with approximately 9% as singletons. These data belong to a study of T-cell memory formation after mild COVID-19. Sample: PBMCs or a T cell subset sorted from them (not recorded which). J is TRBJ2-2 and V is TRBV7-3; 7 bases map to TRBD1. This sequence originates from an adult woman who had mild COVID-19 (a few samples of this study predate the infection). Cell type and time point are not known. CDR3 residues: CASSSPPGQMLGGELFF. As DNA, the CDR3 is TGTGCCAGCAGCTCACCCCCGGGACAGATGCTTGGCGGGGAGCTGTTTTTT.